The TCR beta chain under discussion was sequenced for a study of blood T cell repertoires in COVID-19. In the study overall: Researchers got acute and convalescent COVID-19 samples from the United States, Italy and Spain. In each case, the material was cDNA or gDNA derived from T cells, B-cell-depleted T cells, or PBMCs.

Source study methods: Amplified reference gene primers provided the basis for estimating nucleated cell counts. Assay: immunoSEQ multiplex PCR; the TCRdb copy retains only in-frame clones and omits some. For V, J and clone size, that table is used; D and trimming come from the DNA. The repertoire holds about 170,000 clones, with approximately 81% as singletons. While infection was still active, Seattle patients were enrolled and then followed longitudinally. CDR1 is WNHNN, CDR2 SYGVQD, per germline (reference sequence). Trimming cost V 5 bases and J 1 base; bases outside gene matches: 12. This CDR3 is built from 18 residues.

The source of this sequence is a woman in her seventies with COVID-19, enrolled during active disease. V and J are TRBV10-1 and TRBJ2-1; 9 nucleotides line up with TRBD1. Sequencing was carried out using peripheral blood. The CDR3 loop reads CASSLGQGKKTSYNEQFF. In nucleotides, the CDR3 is TGCGCCAGCAGTTTGGGACAGGGCAAAAAGACGTCCTACAATGAGCAGTTCTTC.